A single sample gave rise to the 27 T cell receptor beta chains below, sequenced in a study of T cells in Graves' hyperthyroidism and ophthalmopathy. Authors of the study amplified TCR beta CDR3 regions from RNA transcripts. First-round RT-PCR targeting the TCR CDR3 was performed with the HTBI primer set. Each CDR3 protein is one row after TCRdb ran MiXCR on the multiplex PCR reads. The sample comprises about 500,000 distinct CDR3 sequences, 15% to 20% of which are singletons, and 17% rests with the top ten. The sequenced sample consisted of blood. All receptors derive from a woman aged 18-29 years with Graves' ophthalmopathy.

This clonotype was found many times. V gene TRBV12-3 or TRBV12-4 combines with J gene TRBJ1-1; D might be TRBD1 (5 bases). The CDR3 spans 15 residues. The germline V and J ends were trimmed by 5 bases and 0 bases, with 13 bases remaining between them. The CDR3 here is CASSPSNRMNTEAFF. CDR3 nucleotides: TGTGCCAGCAGTCCTTCCAACAGGATGAACACTGAAGCTTTCTTT.

This clonotype was recorded at least ten times. The V call is TRBV30, the J call TRBJ2-1; perhaps TRBD2 as D (5 bases). The V and J ends lost 0 bases and 6 bases respectively, with 6 bases between them. There are 12 residues in the CDR3. Germline assignment: CDR1 GTSNPN and CDR2 SVGIG (reference sequence). The CDR3 loop is CAWSVSGNEQFF. The CDR3 DNA follows: TGTGCCTGGAGTGTAAGCGGCAATGAGCAGTTCTTC.

This chain connects TRBV19 to TRBJ1-5; 8 bases fit TRBD1. CDR1 LNHDA and CDR2 SQIVND come from the germline V gene (reference sequence). The length of the CDR3 is 15 residues. V was pared by 3 bases and J by 4 bases, with 5 bases of the junction left unmatched. The CDR3, as DNA: TGTGCCAGTAGTATCGACAGGGGCTTTAATCAGCCCCAGCATTTT. Translated, it gives CASSIDRGFNQPQHF.

This clonotype was counted between two and nine times. The rearrangement uses TRBV4-1 and TRBJ1-1, with D uncertain. Trimming took 0 bases from V and 1 from J, leaving 9 bases between them. Germline V gene sequence: CDR1 MGHRA, CDR2 YSYEKL. The CDR3 runs 15 residues. CDR3 in DNA: TGCGCCAGCAGCCAAGATCGCGGCGGGAACACTGAAGCTTTCTTT. Translated, it gives CASSQDRGGNTEAFF.

This clonotype was recorded many times. The genes are TRBV5-6 and TRBJ2-7, with D perhaps TRBD2 (5 bases). The V gene lost 0 bases and the J gene lost 0 bases, with 13 bases spanning the gap. The CDR3 loop spans 16 amino acids. Germline CDR1 SGHDT, CDR2 YYEEEE. CDR3 sequence reads: CASSLVRRASSYEQYF. Written as DNA, the CDR3 is TGTGCCAGCAGCTTGGTCAGGCGGGCGAGCTCCTACGAGCAGTACTTC.

This clonotype was seen a few times. The chain links TRBV6-2 or TRBV6-3 to TRBJ1-1; weak D call: TRBD1 (6 bases). Trimming shortened V by 7 bases and J by 1 base, and 16 bases separated the two germline ends. Looked up from germline, CDR1 is MNHEY and CDR2 is SVGEGT. CDR3 length equals 15 residues. CDR3 in DNA: TGTGCCAGCACCCTAACCCGGACAGAGAACACTGAAGCTTTCTTT. Translated, it gives CASTLTRTENTEAFF.

This sequence joins TRBV28 and TRBJ1-1; a possible D gene is TRBD1 (5 bases). This CDR3 comprises 15 residues. The V end lost 4 bases, the J end lost 1 base, and 13 bases lay between the germline ends. Germline CDR1 MDHEN, CDR2 SYDVKM. The CDR3 loop reads CASSSWGRGNTEAFF. CDR3 nucleotide sequence: TGTGCCAGCAGTTCTTGGGGTAGGGGGAACACTGAAGCTTTCTTT. The variable domain in full, completed from reference TRBV28 and TRBJ1-1, reads DVKVTQSSRYLVKRTGEKVFLECVQDMDHENMFWYRQDPGLGLRLIYFSYDVKMKEKGDIPEGYSVSREKKERFSLILESASTNQTSMYLCASSSWGRGNTEAFFGQGTRLTVV.

This clonotype occurred many times. The chain combines TRBV6-2 or TRBV6-3 with TRBJ1-1; tentative D call: TRBD1 (6 bases). Trimming cost V 4 bases and J 8 bases, with 11 bases left between them. The CDR3 totals 12 residues. Germline V lookup: CDR1 MNHEY, CDR2 SVGEGT. The CDR3 protein is CASSSLGQEAFF. Written as DNA, the CDR3 is TGTGCCAGCAGTTCCCTCGGACAGGAAGCTTTCTTT.

To note about this clonotype: This may stem from a read error, because a much larger clone lies one nucleotide away. The chain joins TRBV28 to TRBJ2-5, with 9 bases lining up with TRBD1. The CDR3 totals 17 residues. The germline CDR1 and CDR2 sequences are MDHEN and SYDVKM. CDR3 loop: CTSSPLGQGIGRETQYF. The CDR3 nucleotides are TGTACCAGCAGCCCCTTGGGACAGGGTATCGGAAGAGAGACCCAGTACTTC.

As regards this clonotype: One end of the junction varies from germline; a read error may be responsible. The rearrangement links TRBV7-2 to TRBJ1-5; a possible D gene is TRBD1 (5 bases). CDR1 and CDR2 (germline): SGHTA, FQGNSA. CDR3 length: 15 residues. The CDR3 region is CASSTQGIGNRPQHF. DNA for the CDR3: TGTGCCAGCAGCACGCAGGGTATCGGCAATCGGCCCCAGCATTTT.

The gene calls are TRBV12-5 and TRBJ1-2, with 8 nucleotides matching TRBD1. This CDR3 has 14 residues. With V trimmed by 1 base and J by 2 bases, 0 bases remained unmatched. Germline V gene lookup returns CDR1 LGHNT and CDR2 FRNRAP. This chain's CDR3 is CASGLGQGNYGYTF. The DNA for the CDR3 is TGTGCTAGTGGTTTGGGACAGGGGAACTATGGCTACACCTTC.

This clonotype was found a few times. The genes are TRBV12-5 and TRBJ2-7; D gene uncertain. The CDR3 has 12 amino acids. The germline V gene has CDR1 LGHNT and CDR2 FRNRAP. The V end was cut by 0 bases, the J end by 7 bases, with 7 bases between. The CDR3 protein is CASGLVPGEQYF. CDR3 DNA sequence: TGTGCTAGTGGTTTGGTACCGGGTGAGCAGTACTTC.

This clonotype came up many times. J is TRBJ1-5 and V is TRBV7-8, with D possibly matching TRBD1 (5 bases). V was trimmed by 3 bases and J by 6 bases, leaving 30 bases between them. This CDR3 contains 20 residues. Germline lookup yields CDR1 SGHVS and CDR2 FQNEAQ. The CDR3 loop reads CASSLGRRRVGVIGSQPQHF. DNA of the CDR3: TGTGCCAGCAGCTTGGGGAGACGTAGGGTGGGGGTGATAGGAAGTCAGCCCCAGCATTTT.

This clonotype was seen more than once but under ten times. The rearrangement uses TRBV28 and TRBJ1-3; D is unclear. V lost 7 bases and J 4 bases, leaving 8 bases between the germline ends. This CDR3 region has 12 residues. Germline CDR1 is MDHEN and CDR2 is SYDVKM. The chain's CDR3 is CASTRVGNTIYF. CDR3 nucleotides: TGTGCCAGCACTAGGGTGGGAAACACCATATATTTT.

This rearrangement joins TRBV4-3 to TRBJ1-2; possibly TRBD1 for D (5 bases). V lost 3 bases and J 8 bases, leaving 13 bases between the germline ends. The CDR3 contains 13 residues. The germline V gene encodes CDR1 LGHNA and CDR2 YSLEER. For the CDR3, the DNA is TGCGCCAGCAGCCATCTAGGCAGGGACGGCTACACCTTC. Protein: CASSHLGRDGYTF.

This clonotype appeared many times. The chain uses TRBV6-1 and TRBJ1-4; 8 bases line up with TRBD1. This CDR3 spans 14 amino acids. The V gene end was trimmed by 6 bases and the J gene end by 7 bases; junction bases not matched to a gene: 7. Germline V gene data show CDR1 as MNHNS and CDR2 as SASEGT. In nucleotides, the CDR3 is TGTGCCAGCAGCCAGGACAGGGTTGGTGAAAAACTGTTTTTT. Translating it yields CASSQDRVGEKLFF.

Remarks on this clonotype: Since a much larger clone is just one base distant, this may be a read error. The chain joins TRBV14 to TRBJ1-1, with D unclear. Trimming shortened V by 3 bases and J by 3 bases, and 14 bases separated the two germline ends. The CDR3 contains 15 residues. Germline V gene sequence: CDR1 SGHDN, CDR2 FVKESK. The DNA of the CDR3 is TGTGCCAGCAGCCACACCAGTGCGAGGGACACTGAAGCTTTCTTT. Protein product: CASSHTSARDTEAFF.

This chain joins TRBV9 and TRBJ2-2; possibly TRBD1 for D (6 bases). CDR1 is SGDLS and CDR2 is YYNGEE in the germline V gene. The CDR3 extends over 12 amino acids. The germline V and J ends were trimmed by 9 bases and 5 bases, with 11 bases remaining between them. The CDR3 loop reads CATSGDTGELFF. CDR3 DNA: TGTGCCACCTCAGGGGATACCGGGGAGCTGTTTTTT. The variable domain in full, completed from reference TRBV9 and TRBJ2-2, reads DSGVTQTPKHLITATGQRVTLRCSPRSGDLSVYWYQQSLDQGLQFLIQYYNGEERAKGNILERFSAQQFPDLHSELNLSSLELGDSALYFCATSGDTGELFFGEGSRLTVL.

In its sample, this clonotype was seen many times. CDR3 loop: CASSTEPSGPGDTQYF. CDR3 DNA: TGCGCCAGCAGCACAGAGCCATCGGGGCCCGGGGATACGCAGTATTTT. The chain carries TRBV5-1 and TRBJ2-3; D assignment may be TRBD1 or TRBD2 (5 bases each). This CDR3 region has 16 residues. The germline V and J ends were trimmed by 4 bases and 6 bases, with 21 bases remaining between them. The germline CDR1 and CDR2 sequences are SGHRS and YFSETQ.

This chain uses TRBV20-1 with TRBJ2-3, with 12 bases fitting TRBD2. CDR1 and CDR2 from the germline V gene are DFQATT and SNEGSKA (reference sequence). After removal of 5 bases from V and 2 bases from J, the junction contained 5 bases not matched to a gene. The CDR3 is 15 residues long. The CDR3, as DNA: TGCAGTGCTCCCGGACTAGCGGGGAACACAGATACGCAGTATTTT. It yields the protein CSAPGLAGNTDTQYF.

The chain is built from TRBV6-2 or TRBV6-3 and TRBJ1-5, with no clear D. The CDR3 totals 13 residues. Looked up from germline, CDR1 is MNHEY and CDR2 is SVGEGT. The V end was cut by 6 bases, the J end by 7 bases, with 13 bases between. Here the CDR3 DNA reads TGTGCCAGCAGCCTCAAGGTGTTCCAGCCCCAGCATTTT. This codes for CASSLKVFQPQHF.

This clonotype has just a few counts. The chain joins TRBV7-3 to TRBJ1-1, with 7 bases matching TRBD1. V shed 1 base and J 10 bases; nucleotides not matched to a gene: 6. The CDR3 contains 13 residues. CDR1 SGHTA and CDR2 FQGTGA come from the germline V gene. For the CDR3, the DNA is TGTGCCAGCAGCTTAAACGACAGGGCCGCAGCTTTCTTT. Protein product: CASSLNDRAAAFF.

This clonotype has at least ten counts. This chain connects TRBV6-1 to TRBJ1-1; D may be TRBD1 (6 bases). There are 14 residues in the CDR3. Trimming took off 6 bases at V and 4 bases at J, with 15 bases between the two ends. The germline CDR1 and CDR2 sequences are MNHNS and SASEGT. CDR3 in DNA: TGTGCCAGCAGACAGGGAGGGCGGAGCACTGAAGCTTTCTTT. This codes for CASRQGGRSTEAFF.

V usage is TRBV10-2 and J usage is TRBJ2-7, with D unresolved. Trimming shortened V by 5 bases and J by 4 bases, and 3 bases separated the two germline ends. The CDR3 length is 10 residues. Germline-derived CDR1 and CDR2 are WSHSY and SAAADI. The CDR3 nucleotides read TGCGCCAGCAGTCTATACGAGCAGTACTTC. This sequence encodes CASSLYEQYF.

Ten or more counts support this clonotype. This rearrangement joins TRBV20-1 to TRBJ2-5, with TRBD2 matching over 11 bases. Germline V lookup: CDR1 DFQATT, CDR2 SNEGSKA (reference sequence). The junction had 11 bases not matched to a gene; V was cut back by 0 bases and J by 5 bases. The CDR3 loop spans 17 amino acids. CDR3 region: CSAREPGLAVTMETQYF. For the CDR3, the DNA is TGCAGTGCTAGAGAGCCGGGACTAGCGGTAACAATGGAGACCCAGTACTTC.

This clonotype appeared a single time. The DNA of the CDR3 is TGTGCCAGCAGTAGGGGACAGGGGAACTACAATGAGCAGTTCTTC. The encoded protein is CASSRGQGNYNEQFF. The J gene is TRBJ2-1, the V gene TRBV25-1; TRBD1 matches 10 bases. The CDR3 covers 15 residues. CDR1 is MGHDK, CDR2 SYGVNS, per germline. The trim removed 5 bases at V and 3 bases at J, leaving 4 bases unmatched.

This clonotype has just a few counts. The chain combines TRBV27 with TRBJ1-6; TRBD1 aligns across 7 bases. The V segment lost 0 bases and the J segment 9 bases; nucleotides outside the gene matches: 5. The CDR3 runs to 15 residues. CDR1 is MNHEY, CDR2 SMNVEV, per germline (reference sequence). The CDR3 region has the DNA TGTGCCAGCAGTTTATCCTGGACAGGAACTTCACCCCTCCACTTT. This encodes CASSLSWTGTSPLHF.